This TCR beta chain comes out of a study of beta chain features in type 1 diabetes. Whole-study context: In age, gender and cell yields, patients were similar to healthy donors. Findings and caveats of the study: Shorter templates may be favored by PCR, equally so in patients and controls.

Every donor provided one heparinised blood draw, which averaged roughly 120 mL. Markers CD45RO/CCR7/CD25/CD127/CD95/CD27 served to sort CD4+ naive, central memory, regulatory and stem cell-like memory cells. To note about this clone: Its specificity is not known.

Expressed TCRB transcripts were sequenced after all isolated RNA was converted to cDNA. Here immunoSEQ multiplex PCR was the method, and the copy in TCRdb shows in-frame clones only, minus some. Of 15,000 or so clones detected, roughly two fifths appear once; the ten largest clones hold under 0.6%. The germline gives CDR1 LNHDA, CDR2 SQIVND (reference sequence). This CDR3 is built from 16 residues. The germline V and J ends were trimmed by 5 bases and 0 bases, with 14 bases remaining between them. The specimen was stem cell memory CD4+ T cells from blood. This clonotype originated in a woman between 40 and 50 years old in good health. The chain employs TRBV19 and TRBJ1-3; TRBD1 is a possible D gene (5 bases). In nucleotides, the CDR3 is TGTGCCAGTAGTGGACGACGGGGGACCTCTGGAAACACCATATATTTT. This sequence encodes CASSGRRGTSGNTIYF.